This TCR beta chain emerged from a study of vaccination and CD4 T cells after COVID-19. As for the study in general: At a median about 78 days (range 14 to 241) after dose two, post-vaccine samples were obtained.

Scientists ran DNA taken from cultured CD4+ T cells through the Oncomine TCR Beta short-read assay for sequencing. TCRdb independently ran MiXCR on the PCR reads; one entry per CDR3 protein. The sample shows approximately 16,000 distinct CDR3 sequences, just over 20% of them seen only once. This clonotype has a handful of counts. What it binds is unknown. Stated treatment: roughly 10-day PBMC culture with coronavirus spike peptide pools or control peptides (ViraFEST assay). IL-2 at 10 IU/ml and peptide pools at roughly 10 ug/ml were added to PBMCs cultured at a few million per well. The V and J ends lost 3 bases and 1 base respectively, with 9 bases between them. The CDR3 consists of 15 residues.

The receptor's source is a human donor who received a COVID-19 vaccine. The material was CD4+ T cells from blood, cultured in vitro, obtained before SARS-CoV-2 vaccination. J is TRBJ2-2 and V is TRBV12-3 or TRBV12-4, with a tentative D call TRBD1 (5 bases). The chain's CDR3 is CASSFRQRNTGELFF. The CDR3 DNA sequence: TGTGCCAGCAGTTTTCGACAGAGGAACACCGGGGAGCTGTTTTTT.